A selection of T cell receptor beta chains follows, all from one sample in a study of shared clonotypes between healthy human individuals. Using immunoSEQ multiplex PCR, the repertoire was profiled, and TCRdb retains in-frame clones only, with some absent. Here the sample spans around 2,100,000 clones, about 95% being singletons. The specimen was naive CD8+ T cells sorted from blood. The receptor source for this set is a man younger than 35 in good health. The CDR3 runs from the conserved cysteine through the conserved F or W. D genes are given only for firm matches. A row's size may be missing; if present it is once, few, many or a size class.

TRBJ2-2 | TRBD2 | once | TRBV4-3 | 14 | CASSPGTSIGELFF | TGCGCCAGCAGCCCAGGGACTAGCATCGGGGAGCTGTTTTTT
TRBJ1-4 | . | . | TRBV19 | 17 | CAILDSPLVATNEKLFF | TGTGCCATCCTGGACAGCCCTTTAGTTGCAACTAATGAAAAACTGTTTTTT
TRBJ1-6 | . | . | TRBV27 | 15 | CASRAPGTYNSPLHF | TGTGCCAGCAGAGCCCCCGGAACTTATAATTCACCCCTCCACTTT
TRBJ2-7 | . | . | TRBV7-8 | 15 | CASSHGTTYAYEQYF | TGTGCCAGCAGCCACGGGACAACATACGCCTACGAGCAGTACTTC
TRBJ2-5 | TRBD2 | . | TRBV7-9 | 15 | CASSRTSGRDETQYF | TGTGCCAGCAGCCGGACTAGCGGGAGGGATGAGACCCAGTACTTC
TRBJ2-7 | . | . | TRBV5-6 | 13 | CASSDGPAYEQYF | TGTGCCAGCAGCGATGGGCCGGCCTACGAGCAGTACTTC
TRBJ1-1 | . | few | TRBV29-1 | 10 | CSVYRDHLQF | TGCAGCGTGTACCGGGACCACCTACAATTT
TRBJ1-2 | . | few | TRBV5-1 | 14 | CASSLAGADYGYTF | TGCGCCAGCAGCTTGGCGGGGGCCGACTATGGCTACACCTTC
TRBJ2-5 | TRBD1 | . | TRBV5-1 | 15 | CASSFGQGVEETQYF | TGCGCCAGCAGCTTCGGACAGGGGGTGGAAGAGACCCAGTACTTC
TRBJ2-3 | . | . | TRBV9 | 13 | CASSGGVTDTQYF | TGTGCCAGCAGTGGCGGGGTCACAGATACGCAGTATTTT
TRBJ2-7 | . | . | TRBV5-6 | 12 | CASSPDGYEQYF | TGTGCCAGCAGCCCGGACGGTTACGAGCAGTACTTC
TRBJ2-7 | TRBD2 | . | TRBV4-3 | 14 | CASSRSGSSYEQYF | TGCGCCAGCAGCCGGAGCGGGAGTTCCTACGAGCAGTACTTC
TRBJ2-7 | . | . | TRBV27 | 12 | CASGPEIYEQYF | TGTGCCAGTGGACCGGAGATCTACGAGCAGTACTTC
TRBJ1-5 | . | . | TRBV29-1 | 11 | CSVGSDQPQHF | TGCAGCGTTGGATCGGATCAGCCCCAGCATTTT
TRBJ2-7 | TRBD1 | . | TRBV19 | 14 | CASSGPTGGNEQYF | TGTGCCAGTAGTGGCCCAACAGGGGGCAACGAGCAGTACTTC
TRBJ2-7 | . | . | TRBV14 | 18 | CASSQEFLVGGITYEQYF | TGTGCCAGCAGCCAAGAATTTCTTGTAGGAGGGATCACCTACGAGCAGTACTTC
TRBJ2-7 | . | . | TRBV10-2 | 12 | CASRDSAYEQYF | TGCGCCAGCAGGGACTCAGCCTACGAGCAGTACTTC
TRBJ2-7 | TRBD1 | . | TRBV11-2 | 14 | CASSLDRGWYEQYF | TGTGCCAGCAGCCTCGACAGGGGATGGTACGAGCAGTACTTC
TRBJ2-7 | . | . | TRBV19 | 14 | CASSLGTGSYEQYF | TGTGCCAGTAGTTTAGGGACGGGTTCCTACGAGCAGTACTTC
TRBJ1-5 | . | . | TRBV15 | 15 | CATSAGQYSNQPQHF | TGTGCCACCAGCGCGGGACAATATAGCAATCAGCCCCAGCATTTT
TRBJ2-1 | TRBD2 | . | TRBV7-9 | 15 | CASSLSSGRDNEQFF | TGTGCCAGCAGCTTATCTAGCGGGAGGGACAATGAGCAGTTCTTC
TRBJ1-4 | TRBD1 | . | TRBV27 | 14 | CASSGTVSNEKLFF | TGTGCCAGCAGTGGGACAGTTTCTAATGAAAAACTGTTTTTT
TRBJ2-7 | TRBD2 | . | TRBV4-1 | 15 | CASRVASGVSYEQYF | TGCGCCAGCAGGGTGGCTAGCGGGGTCTCCTACGAGCAGTACTTC
TRBJ1-6 | . | . | TRBV10-1 | 16 | CASRQVSSSYNSPLHF | TGCGCCAGCAGACAGGTCTCCAGCTCCTATAATTCACCCCTCCACTTT
TRBJ1-1 | . | . | TRBV10-1 | 14 | CASSLTLGNTEAFF | TGCGCCAGCAGCCTGACCCTGGGGAACACTGAAGCTTTCTTT
TRBJ2-7 | . | . | TRBV9 | 14 | CASSAGQSSYEQYF | TGTGCCAGCAGCGCCGGACAGTCCTCCTACGAGCAGTACTTC
TRBJ2-3 | . | . | TRBV5-1 | 15 | CASSLIRYSTDTQYF | TGCGCCAGCAGCTTGATTCGATATAGCACAGATACGCAGTATTTT
TRBJ2-1 | TRBD2 | . | TRBV6-6 | 14 | CASTGSSGGNEQFF | TGTGCCAGCACGGGGAGTAGCGGGGGAAATGAGCAGTTCTTC
TRBJ2-7 | TRBD2 | . | TRBV9 | 14 | CASSVGDYSYEQYF | TGTGCCAGCAGCGTAGGGGACTACTCCTACGAGCAGTACTTC
TRBJ2-7 | TRBD2 | . | TRBV5-6 | 15 | CASSPPQRESYEQYF | TGTGCCAGCAGCCCCCCCCAGCGGGAGTCCTACGAGCAGTACTTC
TRBJ2-7 | . | . | TRBV30 | 13 | CAWSNGQWAEQYF | TGTGCCTGGAGTAACGGACAGTGGGCCGAGCAGTACTTC
TRBJ1-4 | . | . | TRBV4-1 | 13 | CASSQVRGEKLFF | TGCGCCAGCAGCCAAGTACGGGGTGAAAAACTGTTTTTT
TRBJ2-3 | TRBD2 | . | TRBV30 | 16 | CAWSHTSGTSTDTQYF | TGTGCCTGGAGTCATACTAGCGGGACTAGCACAGATACGCAGTATTTT
TRBJ2-5 | TRBD2 | . | TRBV6-5 | 14 | CASTDRGGPGTQYF | TGTGCCAGCACCGATCGCGGGGGGCCGGGGACCCAGTACTTC
TRBJ1-1 | . | . | TRBV10-3 | 14 | CAISEAEGNTEAFF | TGTGCCATCAGTGAGGCGGAGGGGAACACTGAAGCTTTCTTT
TRBJ2-7 | . | . | TRBV21-1 | 14 | CAILPRQGGLEQYF | TGTGCCATCCTGCCCCGACAGGGTGGGCTCGAGCAGTACTTC
TRBJ2-5 | . | . | TRBV6-5 | 13 | CASSPGFQETQYF | TGTGCCAGCAGCCCAGGGTTCCAAGAGACCCAGTACTTC
TRBJ2-7 | . | . | TRBV11-2 | 15 | CASSLDIGQLYEQYF | TGTGCCAGCAGCTTAGATATAGGACAGCTTTACGAGCAGTACTTC
TRBJ2-5 | . | . | TRBV5-1 | 14 | CASSLAWDQETQYF | TGCGCCAGCAGCTTGGCGTGGGACCAAGAGACCCAGTACTTC
TRBJ1-3 | . | . | TRBV13 | 15 | CASSPTGQEGNTIYF | TGTGCCAGCAGCCCAACAGGGCAGGAAGGAAACACCATATATTTT
TRBJ1-2 | . | . | TRBV11-2 | 14 | CASSLVQASYGYTF | TGTGCCAGCAGCTTAGTCCAGGCATCCTATGGCTACACCTTC
TRBJ1-1 | . | . | TRBV28 | 13 | CASSLTGNTEAFF | TGTGCCAGCAGTCTAACAGGGAACACTGAAGCTTTCTTT
TRBJ2-7 | . | . | TRBV6-1 | 12 | CASSESGYEQYF | TGTGCCAGCAGTGAAAGCGGCTACGAGCAGTACTTC
TRBJ1-6 | TRBD1 | . | TRBV7-2 | 15 | CASSSRQGSFSPLHF | TGTGCCAGCAGCTCCCGACAGGGAAGTTTTTCACCCCTCCACTTT
TRBJ2-1 | TRBD2 | . | TRBV30 | 14 | CAWSLTSGDNEQFF | TGTGCCTGGAGTCTGACTAGCGGGGACAATGAGCAGTTCTTC
TRBJ2-2 | . | . | TRBV19 | 14 | CASSRVGSTGELFF | TGTGCCAGTAGTCGGGTGGGTAGCACCGGGGAGCTGTTTTTT
TRBJ2-7 | . | . | TRBV29-1 | 13 | CSVEGSSVYEQYF | TGCAGCGTTGAAGGGTCCAGTGTCTACGAGCAGTACTTC
TRBJ2-7 | TRBD1 | . | TRBV7-9 | 14 | CASSLAGQGREQYF | TGTGCCAGCAGCTTAGCGGGACAGGGTCGAGAGCAGTACTTC
TRBJ1-4 | . | . | TRBV6-6 | 12 | CASSYLGSGLFF | TGTGCCAGCAGTTACCTCGGATCGGGACTGTTTTTT
TRBJ1-1 | . | . | TRBV2 | 12 | CASKIGGTEAFF | TGTGCCAGCAAAATCGGGGGAACTGAAGCTTTCTTT
TRBJ1-3 | . | . | TRBV20-1 | 11 | CSASGGNTIYF | TGCAGTGCTAGTGGTGGAAACACCATATATTTT
TRBJ2-2 | . | once | TRBV5-4 | 14 | CASSFPDRTGELFF | TGTGCCAGCAGCTTTCCAGACAGGACCGGGGAGCTGTTTTTT
TRBJ1-5 | . | . | TRBV1 | 14 | CTSSQDNGNQPQHF | TGCACCAGCAGCCAAGATAACGGCAATCAGCCCCAGCATTTT
TRBJ2-7 | TRBD1 | . | TRBV6-1 | 11 | CASRDSHEQYF | TGTGCCAGCCGGGACAGCCACGAGCAGTACTTC
TRBJ1-2 | . | once | TRBV4-1 | 14 | CASSQEGGADGYTF | TGCGCCAGCAGCCAAGAGGGGGGGGCGGATGGCTACACCTTC
TRBJ2-7 | . | . | TRBV7-6 | 14 | CASSFGGYGYEQYF | TGTGCCAGCAGCTTCGGAGGGTATGGGTACGAGCAGTACTTC
TRBJ1-2 | TRBD1 | . | TRBV7-6 | 14 | CASSLRGQPYGYTF | TGTGCCAGCAGCTTAAGGGGGCAGCCTTATGGCTACACCTTC